The clone carrying this T cell receptor beta chain was counted a few times. Germline V gene sequence: CDR1 KGHSH, CDR2 LQKENI. There are 14 residues in the CDR3. After removal of 8 bases from V and 3 bases from J, the junction contained 9 bases not matched to a gene. This entry is derived from a study of blood T cell repertoires in COVID-19. On the study more broadly: Sites in the United States, Italy and Spain provided acute and convalescent COVID-19 samples. T cells, B-cell-depleted T cells, or PBMCs provided the cDNA or gDNA that served as material.

Methods used by the authors: Amplification of reference gene primers was used by the study to estimate nucleated cell counts. Only in-frame clones appear in the TCRdb table, and some are missing; sequencing was by immunoSEQ multiplex PCR. Clonal size and the V and J genes are those of that table, whereas D and trimming came from the DNA. Among 200,000 to 300,000 clones, 88% were seen once, and the ten largest hold 4%. Input material: peripheral blood. The origin of this receptor is a man aged 60 to 75 who had recovered from COVID-19. The chain has TRBV18 and TRBJ1-1; 7 positions match TRBD1. In nucleotides, the CDR3 is TGTGCCAGCACCTCAGACAGGGAGGACACTGAAGCTTTCTTT. Translating gives CASTSDREDTEAFF.